Included here is one T cell receptor (beta chain) sequence, with context. No antigen is known for it. The source of the sample is a study of graft-versus-host responses after intestinal transplantation. Across the whole study: Anti-thymocyte globulin served as induction for all recipients, who then took tacrolimus and steroids for around 3 years. Study-level points and caveats: Graft-donor T cell macrochimerism coincided with high graft-versus-host to host-versus-graft clonal ratios in allografts.

Trimming shortened V by 4 bases and J by 4 bases, and 11 bases separated the two germline ends. The germline gives CDR1 KGHSH, CDR2 LQKENI. The CDR3 is 14 residues long. Some clones are missing from TCRdb's copy, which holds only in-frame ones; the method was immunoSEQ multiplex PCR. The sample consists of 62,000 or so clones, roughly nine tenths of them appearing once. The chain carries TRBV18 and TRBJ1-5; D remains unclear. The sequence was collected from a human donor who was the organ donor for an intestinal transplant. Sample: unstimulated CD8+ T cells sorted from spleen or lymph node cells, taken before transplant. The DNA of the CDR3 is TGTGCCAGCTCACTTTATGGACTTAATCAGCCCCAGCATTTT. The encoded protein is CASSLYGLNQPQHF.